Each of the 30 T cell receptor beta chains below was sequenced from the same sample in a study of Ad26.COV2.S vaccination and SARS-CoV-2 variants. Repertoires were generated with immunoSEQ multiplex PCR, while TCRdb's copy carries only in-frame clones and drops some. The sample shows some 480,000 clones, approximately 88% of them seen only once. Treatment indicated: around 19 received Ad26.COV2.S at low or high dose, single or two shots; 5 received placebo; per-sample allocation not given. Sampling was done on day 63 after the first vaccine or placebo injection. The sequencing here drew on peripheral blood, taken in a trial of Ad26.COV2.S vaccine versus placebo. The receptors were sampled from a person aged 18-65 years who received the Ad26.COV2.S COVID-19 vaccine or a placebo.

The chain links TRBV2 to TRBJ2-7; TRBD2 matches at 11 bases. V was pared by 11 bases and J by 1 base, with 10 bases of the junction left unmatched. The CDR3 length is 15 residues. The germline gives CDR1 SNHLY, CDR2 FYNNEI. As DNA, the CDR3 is TGTGCCGGAACTAGCGGGAGTTCCCTATCCTACGAGCAGTACTTC. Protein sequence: CAGTSGSSLSYEQYF.

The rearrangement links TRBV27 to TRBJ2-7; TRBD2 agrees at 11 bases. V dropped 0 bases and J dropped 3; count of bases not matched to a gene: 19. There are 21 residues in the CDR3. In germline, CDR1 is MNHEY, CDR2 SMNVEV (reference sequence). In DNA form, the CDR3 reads TGTGCCAGCAGTTTATCAGGAAATAGCGGGAGGGTAGGATCAGGGGGCTACGAGCAGTACTTC. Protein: CASSLSGNSGRVGSGGYEQYF.

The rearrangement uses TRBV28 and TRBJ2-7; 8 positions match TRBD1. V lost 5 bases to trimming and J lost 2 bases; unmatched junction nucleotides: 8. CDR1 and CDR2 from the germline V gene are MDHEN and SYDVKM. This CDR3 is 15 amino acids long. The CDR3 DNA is TGTGCCAGCAGTGCCCACGGGACAGGAACCTACGAGCAGTACTTC. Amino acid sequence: CASSAHGTGTYEQYF.

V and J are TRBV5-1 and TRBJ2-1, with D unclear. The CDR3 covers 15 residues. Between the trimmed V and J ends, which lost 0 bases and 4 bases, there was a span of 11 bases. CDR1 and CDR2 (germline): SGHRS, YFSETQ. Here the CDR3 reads CASSLAPTLYNEQFF. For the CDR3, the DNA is TGCGCCAGCAGCTTGGCTCCAACCCTATACAATGAGCAGTTCTTC.

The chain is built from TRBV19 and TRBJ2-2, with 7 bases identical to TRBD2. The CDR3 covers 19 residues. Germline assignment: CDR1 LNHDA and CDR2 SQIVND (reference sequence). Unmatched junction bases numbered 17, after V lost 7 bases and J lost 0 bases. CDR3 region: CASTLHSPAGFANTGELFF. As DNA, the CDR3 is TGTGCCAGTACCCTCCACTCCCCAGCGGGGTTCGCGAACACCGGGGAGCTGTTTTTT.

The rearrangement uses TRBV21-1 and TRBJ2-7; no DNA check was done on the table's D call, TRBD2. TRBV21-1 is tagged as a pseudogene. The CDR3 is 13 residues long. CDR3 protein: CASSRRGYYEQYF. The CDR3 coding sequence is TGTGCCAGCAGCAGGCGGGGCTACTACGAGCAGTACTTC.

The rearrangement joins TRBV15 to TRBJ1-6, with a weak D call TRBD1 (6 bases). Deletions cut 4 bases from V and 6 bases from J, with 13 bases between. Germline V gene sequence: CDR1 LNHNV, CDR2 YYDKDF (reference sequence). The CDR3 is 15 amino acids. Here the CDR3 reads CATSTRQARNSPLHF. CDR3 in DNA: TGTGCCACCAGCACCAGACAGGCCCGTAATTCACCCCTCCACTTT.

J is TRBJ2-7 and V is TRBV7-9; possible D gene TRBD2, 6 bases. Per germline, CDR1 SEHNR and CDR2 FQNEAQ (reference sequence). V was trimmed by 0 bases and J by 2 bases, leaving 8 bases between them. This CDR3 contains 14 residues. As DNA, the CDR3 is TGTGCCAGCAGCTTAGCCGCGGGGACCTACGAGCAGTACTTC. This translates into CASSLAAGTYEQYF. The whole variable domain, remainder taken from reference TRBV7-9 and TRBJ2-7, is DTGVSQNPRHKITKRGQNVTFRCDPISEHNRLYWYRQTLGQGPEFLTYFQNEAQLEKSRLLSDRFSAERPKGSFSTLEIQRTEQGDSAMYLCASSLAAGTYEQYFGPGTRLTVT.

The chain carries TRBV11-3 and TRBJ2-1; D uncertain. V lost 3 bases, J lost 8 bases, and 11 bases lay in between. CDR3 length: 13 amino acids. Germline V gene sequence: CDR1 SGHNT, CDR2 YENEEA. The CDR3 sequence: CASSLGIYHEQFF. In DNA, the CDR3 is TGTGCCAGCAGCTTGGGGATTTACCATGAGCAGTTCTTC.

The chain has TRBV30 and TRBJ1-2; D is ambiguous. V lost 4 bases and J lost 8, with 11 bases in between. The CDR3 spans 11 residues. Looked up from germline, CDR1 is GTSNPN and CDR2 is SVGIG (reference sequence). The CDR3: CAWNHILGYTF. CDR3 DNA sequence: TGTGCCTGGAATCATATCTTGGGCTACACCTTC.

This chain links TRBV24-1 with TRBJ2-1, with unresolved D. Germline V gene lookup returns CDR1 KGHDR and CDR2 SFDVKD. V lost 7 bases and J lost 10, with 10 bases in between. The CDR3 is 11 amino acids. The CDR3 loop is CATSSEVEQFF. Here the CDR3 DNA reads TGTGCCACCAGCTCAGAGGTGGAGCAGTTCTTC.

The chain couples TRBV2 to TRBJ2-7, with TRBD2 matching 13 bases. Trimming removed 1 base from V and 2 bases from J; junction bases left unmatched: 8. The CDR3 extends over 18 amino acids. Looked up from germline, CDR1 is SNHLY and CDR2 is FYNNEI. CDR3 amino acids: CASSEGTSGRGWTYEQYF. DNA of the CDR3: TGTGCCAGCAGTGAAGGTACTAGCGGGAGGGGGTGGACCTACGAGCAGTACTTC.

The CDR3: CASSQGGGRGIWNEQFF. The CDR3 region has the DNA TGTGCCAGCAGCCAAGGGGGCGGGAGAGGTATCTGGAATGAGCAGTTCTTC. V gene TRBV4-2 combines with J gene TRBJ2-1, with 7 bases lining up with TRBD2. Germline trimming cut 1 base from V and 7 bases from J; bases unmatched to any gene: 13. The CDR3 is 17 residues long. Germline assignment: CDR1 LGHNA and CDR2 YNFKEQ.

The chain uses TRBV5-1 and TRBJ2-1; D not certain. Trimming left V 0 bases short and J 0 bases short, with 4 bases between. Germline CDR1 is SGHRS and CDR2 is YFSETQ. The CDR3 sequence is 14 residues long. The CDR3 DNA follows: TGCGCCAGCAGCTTGGCGGTCTCCTACAATGAGCAGTTCTTC. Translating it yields CASSLAVSYNEQFF.

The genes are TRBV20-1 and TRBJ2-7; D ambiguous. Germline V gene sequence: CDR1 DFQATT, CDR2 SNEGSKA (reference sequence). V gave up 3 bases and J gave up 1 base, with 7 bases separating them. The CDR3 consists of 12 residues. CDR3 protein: CSASYSSYEQYF. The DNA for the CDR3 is TGCAGTGCTAGTTACAGTTCCTACGAGCAGTACTTC.

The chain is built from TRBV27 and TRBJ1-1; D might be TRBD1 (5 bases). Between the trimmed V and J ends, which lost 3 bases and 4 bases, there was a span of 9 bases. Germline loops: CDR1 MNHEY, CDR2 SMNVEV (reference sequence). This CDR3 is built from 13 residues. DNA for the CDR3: TGTGCCAGCAGTTTTAGGACAAGCACTGAAGCTTTCTTT. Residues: CASSFRTSTEAFF.

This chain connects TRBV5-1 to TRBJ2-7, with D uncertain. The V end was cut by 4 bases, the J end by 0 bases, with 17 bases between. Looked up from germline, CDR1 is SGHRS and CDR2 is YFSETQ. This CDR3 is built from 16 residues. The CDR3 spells CASSPQSTRTSYEQYF. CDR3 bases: TGCGCCAGCAGCCCACAATCAACAAGGACCTCCTACGAGCAGTACTTC.

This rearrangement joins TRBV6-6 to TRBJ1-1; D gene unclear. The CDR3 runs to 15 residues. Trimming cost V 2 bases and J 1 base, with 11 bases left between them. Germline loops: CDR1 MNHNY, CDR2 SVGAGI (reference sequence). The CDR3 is CASSYGLRANTEAFF. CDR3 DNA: TGTGCCAGCAGTTACGGTTTGCGGGCGAACACTGAAGCTTTCTTT.

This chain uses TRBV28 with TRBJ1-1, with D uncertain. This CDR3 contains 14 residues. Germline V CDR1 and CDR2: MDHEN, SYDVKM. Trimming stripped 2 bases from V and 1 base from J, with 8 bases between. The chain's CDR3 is CASSLNTKNTEAFF. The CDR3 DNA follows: TGTGCCAGCAGTTTAAACACTAAGAACACTGAAGCTTTCTTT. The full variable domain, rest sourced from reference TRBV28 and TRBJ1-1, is DVKVTQSSRYLVKRTGEKVFLECVQDMDHENMFWYRQDPGLGLRLIYFSYDVKMKEKGDIPEGYSVSREKKERFSLILESASTNQTSMYLCASSLNTKNTEAFFGQGTRLTVV.

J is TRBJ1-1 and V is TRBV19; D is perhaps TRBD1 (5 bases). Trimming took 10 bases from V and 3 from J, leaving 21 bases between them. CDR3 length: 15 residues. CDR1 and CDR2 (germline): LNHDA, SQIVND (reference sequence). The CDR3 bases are TGTGCCACCAAGAGGGGAGGGGTGGAGGACACTGAAGCTTTCTTT. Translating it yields CATKRGGVEDTEAFF.

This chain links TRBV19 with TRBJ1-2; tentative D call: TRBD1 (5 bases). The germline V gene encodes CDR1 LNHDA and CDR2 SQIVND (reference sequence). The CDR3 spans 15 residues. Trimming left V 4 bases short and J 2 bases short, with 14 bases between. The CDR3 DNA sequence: TGTGCCAGTAGTAAACCCAGGGACGGCAACTATGGCTACACCTTC. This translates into CASSKPRDGNYGYTF. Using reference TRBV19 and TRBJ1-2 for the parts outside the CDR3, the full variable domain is DGGITQSPKYLFRKEGQNVTLSCEQNLNHDAMYWYRQDPGQGLRLIYYSQIVNDFQKGDIAEGYSVSREKKESFPLTVTSAQKNPTAFYLCASSKPRDGNYGYTFGSGTRLTVV.

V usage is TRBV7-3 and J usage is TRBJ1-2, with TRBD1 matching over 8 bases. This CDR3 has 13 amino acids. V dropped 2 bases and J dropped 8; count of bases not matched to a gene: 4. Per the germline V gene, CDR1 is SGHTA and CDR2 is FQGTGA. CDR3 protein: CASSLGRGRGYTF. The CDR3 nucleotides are TGTGCCAGCAGCTTAGGCAGGGGGCGAGGCTACACCTTC.

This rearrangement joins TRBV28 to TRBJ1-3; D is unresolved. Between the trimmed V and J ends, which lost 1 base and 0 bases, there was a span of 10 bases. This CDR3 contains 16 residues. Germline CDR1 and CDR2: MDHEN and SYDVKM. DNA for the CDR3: TGTGCCAGCAGTTTATTGCTAGGAAGCTCTGGAAACACCATATATTTT. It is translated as CASSLLLGSSGNTIYF.

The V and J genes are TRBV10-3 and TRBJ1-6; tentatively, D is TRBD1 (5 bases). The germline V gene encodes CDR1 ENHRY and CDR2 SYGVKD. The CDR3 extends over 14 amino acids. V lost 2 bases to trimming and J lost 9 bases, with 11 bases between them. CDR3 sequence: CAISEGQGSSPLHF. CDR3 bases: TGTGCCATCAGTGAGGGTCAGGGTAGTTCACCCCTCCACTTT.

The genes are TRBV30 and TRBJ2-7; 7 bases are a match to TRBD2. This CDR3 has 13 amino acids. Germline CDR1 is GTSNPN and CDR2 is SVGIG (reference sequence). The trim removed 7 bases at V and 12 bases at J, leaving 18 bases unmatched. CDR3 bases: TGTGCCTCCACCAGGGAGGGATCCAGGGAAGCGTACTTC. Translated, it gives CASTREGSREAYF.

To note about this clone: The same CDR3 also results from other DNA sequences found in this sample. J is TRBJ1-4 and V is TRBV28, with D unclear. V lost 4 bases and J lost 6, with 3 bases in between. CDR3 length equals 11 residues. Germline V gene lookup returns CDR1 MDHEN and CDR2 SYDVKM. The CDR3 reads CASSSYEKLFF. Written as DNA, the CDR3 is TGTGCCAGCAGTTCCTATGAAAAACTGTTTTTT.

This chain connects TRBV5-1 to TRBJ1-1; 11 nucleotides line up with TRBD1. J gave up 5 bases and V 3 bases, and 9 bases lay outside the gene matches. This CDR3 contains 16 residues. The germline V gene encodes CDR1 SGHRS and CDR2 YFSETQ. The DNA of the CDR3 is TGCGCCAGCAGCTGGGGACAGGGGGTACCGCGGACTGAAGCTTTCTTT. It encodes CASSWGQGVPRTEAFF.

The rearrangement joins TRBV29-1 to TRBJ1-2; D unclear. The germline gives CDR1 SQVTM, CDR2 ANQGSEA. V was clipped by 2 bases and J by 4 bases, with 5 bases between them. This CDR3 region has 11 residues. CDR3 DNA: TGCAGCGTTGAACAGCTCTATGGCTACACCTTC. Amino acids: CSVEQLYGYTF.

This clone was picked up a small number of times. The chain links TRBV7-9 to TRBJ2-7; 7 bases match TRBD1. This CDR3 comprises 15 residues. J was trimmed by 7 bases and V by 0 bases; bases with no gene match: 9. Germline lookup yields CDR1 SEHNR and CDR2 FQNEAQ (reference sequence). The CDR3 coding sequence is TGTGCCAGCAGCTTAGCGCGTACAGGGGACACAGAGCAGTACTTC. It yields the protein CASSLARTGDTEQYF.

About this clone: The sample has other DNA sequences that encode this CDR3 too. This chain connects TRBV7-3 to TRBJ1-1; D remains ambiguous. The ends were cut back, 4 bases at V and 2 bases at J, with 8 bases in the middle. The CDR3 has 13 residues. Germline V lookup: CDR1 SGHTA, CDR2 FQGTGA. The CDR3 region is CASSSDGNTEAFF. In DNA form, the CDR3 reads TGTGCCAGCAGCTCTGATGGAAACACTGAAGCTTTCTTT.